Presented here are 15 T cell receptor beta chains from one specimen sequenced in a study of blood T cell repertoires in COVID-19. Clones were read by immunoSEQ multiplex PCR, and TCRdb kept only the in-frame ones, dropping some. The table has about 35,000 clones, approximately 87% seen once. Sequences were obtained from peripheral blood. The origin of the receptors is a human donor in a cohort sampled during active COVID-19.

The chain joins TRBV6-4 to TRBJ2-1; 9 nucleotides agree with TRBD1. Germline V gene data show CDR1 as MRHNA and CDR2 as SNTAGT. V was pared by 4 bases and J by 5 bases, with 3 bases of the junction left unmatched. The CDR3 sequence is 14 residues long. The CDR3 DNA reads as TGTGCCAGCAGTGTGGGACAGGGCCACAATGAGCAGTTCTTC. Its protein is CASSVGQGHNEQFF.

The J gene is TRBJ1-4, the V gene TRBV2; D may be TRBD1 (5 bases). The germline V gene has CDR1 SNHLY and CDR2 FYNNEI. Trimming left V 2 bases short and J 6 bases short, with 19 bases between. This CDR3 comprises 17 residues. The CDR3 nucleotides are TGTGCCAGCAGTGAATTCGGGACTCCAAACGTGTATGAAAAACTGTTTTTT. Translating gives CASSEFGTPNVYEKLFF.

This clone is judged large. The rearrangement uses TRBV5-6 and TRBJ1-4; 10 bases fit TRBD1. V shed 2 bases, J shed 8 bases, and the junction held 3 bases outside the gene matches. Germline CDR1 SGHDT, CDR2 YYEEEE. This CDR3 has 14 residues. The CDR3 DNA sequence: TGTGCCAGCAGCTTCCGACAGGGGGCCGAAAAACTGTTTTTT. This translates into CASSFRQGAEKLFF.

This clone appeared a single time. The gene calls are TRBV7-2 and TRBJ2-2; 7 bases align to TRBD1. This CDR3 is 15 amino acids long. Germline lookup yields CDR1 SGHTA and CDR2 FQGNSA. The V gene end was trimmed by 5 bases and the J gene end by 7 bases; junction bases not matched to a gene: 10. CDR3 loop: CASSIGQAAHGELFF. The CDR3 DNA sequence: TGTGCCAGCAGCATAGGACAGGCGGCGCACGGGGAGCTGTTTTTT.

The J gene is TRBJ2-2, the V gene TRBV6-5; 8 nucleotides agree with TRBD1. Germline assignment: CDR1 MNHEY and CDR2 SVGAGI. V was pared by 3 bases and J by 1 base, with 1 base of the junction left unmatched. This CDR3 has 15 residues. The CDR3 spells CASSYGTGNTGELFF. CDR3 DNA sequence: TGTGCCAGCAGTTATGGGACAGGGAACACCGGGGAGCTGTTTTTT.

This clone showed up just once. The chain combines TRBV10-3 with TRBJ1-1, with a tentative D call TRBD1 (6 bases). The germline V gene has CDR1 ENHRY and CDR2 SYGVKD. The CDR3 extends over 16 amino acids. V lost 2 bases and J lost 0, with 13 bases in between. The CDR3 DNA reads TGTGCCATCAGTGAGGCTCGCGGACAGATGAACACTGAAGCTTTCTTT. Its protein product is CAISEARGQMNTEAFF.

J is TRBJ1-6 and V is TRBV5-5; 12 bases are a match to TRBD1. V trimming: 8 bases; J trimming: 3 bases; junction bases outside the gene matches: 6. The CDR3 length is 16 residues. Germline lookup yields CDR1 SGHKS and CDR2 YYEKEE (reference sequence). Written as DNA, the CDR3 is TGTGCCAGGTGGGACAGGGGGCGCGACTATAATTCACCCCTCCACTTT. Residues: CARWDRGRDYNSPLHF.

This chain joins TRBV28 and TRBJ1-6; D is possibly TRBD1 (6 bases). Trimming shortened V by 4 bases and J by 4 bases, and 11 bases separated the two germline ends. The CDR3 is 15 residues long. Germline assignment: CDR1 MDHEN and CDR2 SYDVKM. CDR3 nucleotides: TGTGCCAGCAGTTCACAGGGTTTTTATAATTCACCCCTCCACTTT. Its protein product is CASSSQGFYNSPLHF.

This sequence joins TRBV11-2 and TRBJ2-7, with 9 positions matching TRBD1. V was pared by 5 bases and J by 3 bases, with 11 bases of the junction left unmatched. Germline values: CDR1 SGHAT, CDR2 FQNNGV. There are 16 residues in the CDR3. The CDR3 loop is CASSPIRDRARYEQYF. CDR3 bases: TGTGCCAGCAGCCCCATAAGGGACAGGGCCCGCTACGAGCAGTACTTC.

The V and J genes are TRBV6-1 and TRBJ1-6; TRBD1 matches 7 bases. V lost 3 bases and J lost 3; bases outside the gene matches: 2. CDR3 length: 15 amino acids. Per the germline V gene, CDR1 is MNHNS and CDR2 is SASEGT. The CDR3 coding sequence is TGTGCCAGCAGTGAGGGACAGCTCTATAATTCACCCCTCCACTTT. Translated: CASSEGQLYNSPLHF.

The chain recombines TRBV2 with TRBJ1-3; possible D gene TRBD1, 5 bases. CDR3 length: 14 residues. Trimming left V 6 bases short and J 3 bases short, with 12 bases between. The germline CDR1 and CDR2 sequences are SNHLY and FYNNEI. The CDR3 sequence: CASRVTAIGNTIYF. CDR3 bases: TGTGCCAGCAGGGTGACAGCTATTGGAAACACCATATATTTT.

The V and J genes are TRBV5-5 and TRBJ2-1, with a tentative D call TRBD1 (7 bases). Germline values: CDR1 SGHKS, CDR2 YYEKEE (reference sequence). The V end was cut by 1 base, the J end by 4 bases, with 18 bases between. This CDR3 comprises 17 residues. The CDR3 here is CASSLTGVGTVYNEQFF. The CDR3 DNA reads TGTGCCAGCAGCTTGACAGGGGTCGGGACTGTATACAATGAGCAGTTCTTC.

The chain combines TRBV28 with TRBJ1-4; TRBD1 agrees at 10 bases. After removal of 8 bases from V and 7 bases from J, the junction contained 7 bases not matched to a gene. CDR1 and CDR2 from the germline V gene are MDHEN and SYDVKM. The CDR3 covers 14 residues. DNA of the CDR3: TGTGCCAGCTGCCTGGGACAGGGGCCTGAAAAACTGTTTTTT. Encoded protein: CASCLGQGPEKLFF.

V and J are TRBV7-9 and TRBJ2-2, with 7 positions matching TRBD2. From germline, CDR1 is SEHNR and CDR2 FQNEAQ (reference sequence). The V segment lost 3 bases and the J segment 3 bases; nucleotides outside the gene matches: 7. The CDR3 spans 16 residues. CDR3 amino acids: CASSFWGAGYTGELFF. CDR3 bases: TGTGCCAGCAGCTTTTGGGGAGCGGGGTACACCGGGGAGCTGTTTTTT.

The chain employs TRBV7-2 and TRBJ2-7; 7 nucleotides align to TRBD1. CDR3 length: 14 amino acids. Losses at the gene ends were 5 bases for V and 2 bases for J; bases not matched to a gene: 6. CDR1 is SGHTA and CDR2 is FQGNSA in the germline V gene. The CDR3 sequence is CASSAHRGPYEQYF. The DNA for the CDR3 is TGTGCCAGCAGCGCACACAGGGGACCCTACGAGCAGTACTTC.